This TCR beta chain was documented in a study of read filtering for tumor transcriptome and immune sequencing (dated by TCRdb to between 2020 and 2021). General notes on the study: The cohort had under 20 male and more than 12 female patients with a mean age of roughly 66 years, ranging from roughly 45 to 80. By revised international staging, eight or nine patients were R-ISS I, over 15 were R-ISS II and over five were R-ISS III. After DNase treatment, whole-transcriptome libraries were prepared with the TruSeq RNA Access Library Prep Kit. Per sample, about 4.05 to 10.27 million TCR-region mapped reads were obtained with IR-seq, compared with only roughly 85 to 1273 with RNA-seq. Using the same bone marrow samples, the study ran both targeted immune repertoire sequencing and bulk whole-transcriptome sequencing and then compared the TCR repertoires from each method. One of the main goals was to work out a read-filtering strategy for immune repertoire data, in particular whether clonotypes backed by only a single read should be removed. Broader findings and caveats from the paper: Compared with RNA-seq, IR-seq captured clonotypes at much higher depth and more reliably, and a smaller IR-seq throughput was enough to identify most shared clonotypes. Rather than purified T cells, the sorted CD138-negative fraction was a mixed bone marrow immune population. Removing single-read clonotypes increased the correlation between IR-seq and RNA-seq shared clonotype proportions. In IR-seq, single-read clonotypes were roughly 82% of clonotypes but approximately 4% of total reads; in RNA-seq they were about three quarters of clonotypes and more than 40% of reads.

Starting from around 420 ng RNA, TCR libraries were constructed with the Immunoverse kit using molecular barcoded adaptors that cover the alpha/delta and beta/gamma chains. TCR library preparation was performed with the same RNA that was used for transcriptome sequencing. TCR libraries were sequenced on an Illumina HiSeq 4000 with 2 x 150 cycles. The published analysis was carried out like this. TCR reads were aligned to human V, D, J and C references and assembled into CDR3 clonotypes with MiXCR, including quality filtering and error correction. Clonotype counts and gene usage diversity were analyzed with the tcR package in R. For inspection of raw mapping reads, RNA-seq reads were mapped by STAR aligner version 2.5.3a onto GRCh37 of the human genome. To test how sequencing depth affects detected clonotypes, IR-seq fastq files were randomly downsampled with Seqtk 1.3. TCRdb trimmed the raw reads at Q25, called clones with MiXCR and kept productive beta chains. Entries are consolidated by CDR3 protein sequence, retaining the most common genes and DNA. The V and J calls follow TCRdb's processing rather than the paper's. The table for this sample lists tens of thousands of distinct CDR3 sequences; 20% to 25% of them were counted only once. The top ten clones comprise over 10% of the sample.

Bone marrow was sampled from every patient at the time of active disease. Ficoll-Hypaque density gradient centrifugation was used to isolate bone marrow mononuclear cells. Myeloma plasma cells were removed and CD138-negative cells were collected by negative selection after labeling with CD138 magnetic microbeads on a MACS separator. Flow cytometry with CD138 antibodies on an Attune NxT was used to check how pure the isolated cells were. Total RNA was extracted with TRIzol reagent and quantified with a NanoDrop spectrophotometer. For each patient, the CD138-negative bone marrow sample underwent paired RNA-seq and IR-seq. V lost 7 bases and J lost 5 bases, and the count of bases not matched to a germline gene is 12. Spanning cysteine to phenylalanine, the CDR3 consists of 16 amino acids. Here the CDR3 DNA is all that survives: 48 bases in frame from base 1. CDR1 and CDR2, per the germline V gene (reference sequence), are LNHDA and SQIVND.

This clonotype came up many times. Its recognized antigen is unknown. Base qualities are not at hand, and no much larger clone is one base apart. Sample: a population of CD138-negative cells sorted from bone marrow. The sample's cell subset or site label, in plain terms: bone marrow mononuclear cells depleted of CD138+ plasma/myeloma cells by negative magnetic selection. Recombination linked TRBV19 to TRBJ1-2; a stretch of 11 junction bases matches TRBD1. This sequence was found in a donor aged 40 or older with multiple myeloma. Here the CDR3 is given as CASNSGQGASRYGYTF. The nucleotides read TGTGCCAGTAATTCCGGACAGGGGGCGTCGAGGTATGGCTACACCTTC.